One and the same sample provided the 18 T cell receptor beta chains below, sequenced in a study of cytomegalovirus exposure and HLA in healthy donors. The method was immunoSEQ multiplex PCR; TCRdb's version includes in-frame clones alone and lacks a portion of them. The repertoire holds some 160,000 clones, around 89% seen once, with 2.5% to 3% in the top ten. Sequencing was performed on PBMCs. Receptor source: a young man in good health and CMV-seronegative.

J is TRBJ1-5 and V is TRBV6-1; 7 nucleotides agree with TRBD1. CDR1 and CDR2 (germline): MNHNS, SASEGT. There are 15 residues in the CDR3. V gave up 6 bases and J gave up 5 bases; unmatched junction bases: 10. The CDR3 spells CASSQGHTGDQPQHF. The CDR3 nucleotides are TGTGCCAGCAGCCAAGGGCATACAGGGGATCAGCCCCAGCATTTT.

V is TRBV6-6 and J is TRBJ2-1, with 8 bases fitting TRBD1. V shed 5 bases and J 7 bases; nucleotides not matched to a gene: 10. Germline loops: CDR1 MNHNY, CDR2 SVGAGI (reference sequence). CDR3 length: 15 amino acids. CDR3 nucleotides: TGTGCCAGCAGTCCAGGGGGCGGTGTGAGGAATGAGCAGTTCTTC. Translating gives CASSPGGGVRNEQFF.

The gene calls are TRBV6-6 and TRBJ1-5; TRBD1 is a possible D gene (6 bases). CDR1 is MNHNY, CDR2 SVGAGI, per germline (reference sequence). V was trimmed by 5 bases and J by 6 bases, leaving 14 bases between them. The CDR3 consists of 14 residues. CDR3 residues: CASSSTGSGQPQHF. The CDR3 coding sequence is TGTGCCAGCAGTAGTACAGGGAGCGGTCAGCCCCAGCATTTT.

The chain employs TRBV5-4 and TRBJ1-1; possible D gene TRBD1, 6 bases. Trimming took off 1 base at V and 3 bases at J, with 10 bases between the two ends. CDR1 and CDR2 (germline): SGHNT, YYREEE (reference sequence). The CDR3 consists of 14 residues. The CDR3 loop is CASSLYRTDTEAFF. DNA of the CDR3: TGTGCCAGCAGCTTGTACCGGACAGACACTGAAGCTTTCTTT.

CDR3 coding DNA: TGTGCCAGTGCGTATTCAGATACGCAGTATTTT. This translates into CASAYSDTQYF. The chain has TRBV19 and TRBJ2-3, with D uncertain. V lost 8 bases and J lost 4, with 7 bases in between. Germline-derived CDR1 and CDR2 are LNHDA and SQIVND (reference sequence). CDR3 size: 11 residues.

This clone was seen only once. This chain connects TRBV28 to TRBJ1-2, with TRBD1 as a possible D gene (6 bases). There are 16 residues in the CDR3. The V gene lost 4 bases and the J gene lost 7 bases, with 22 bases spanning the gap. Germline-derived CDR1 and CDR2 are MDHEN and SYDVKM. CDR3 residues: CASSSRALQGSGGYTF. Here the CDR3 DNA reads TGTGCCAGCAGTTCCCGGGCCTTACAGGGATCGGGTGGCTACACCTTC.

This clone is classed as medium-sized. The chain carries TRBV6-5 and TRBJ1-1; D not certain. The CDR3 covers 14 residues. Germline lookup yields CDR1 MNHEY and CDR2 SVGAGI. V lost 0 bases and J lost 1, with 6 bases in between. Here the CDR3 reads CASSYSRGNTEAFF. DNA for the CDR3: TGTGCCAGCAGTTACTCGCGCGGGAACACTGAAGCTTTCTTT.

The chain couples TRBV10-3 to TRBJ2-2, with D tentatively TRBD1 (7 bases). V was shortened by 6 bases and J by 3 bases, with 14 bases between the two germline ends. The CDR3 length is 15 residues. Germline V lookup: CDR1 ENHRY, CDR2 SYGVKD. CDR3 amino acids: CAISPSDRDTGELFF. DNA of the CDR3: TGTGCCATCAGCCCTAGCGACAGGGACACCGGGGAGCTGTTTTTT.

On this clone itself: The sample holds other DNA sequences that translate to the same CDR3. This chain connects TRBV18 to TRBJ2-1; 15 nucleotides line up with TRBD2. V trimming: 3 bases; J trimming: 3 bases; junction bases outside the gene matches: 6. Germline V gene sequence: CDR1 KGHSH, CDR2 LQKENI. This CDR3 contains 18 residues. The CDR3 bases are TGTGCCAGCTCACCCCCCGGACTAGCGGGAGGGGGCTACAATGAGCAGTTCTTC. Amino acids: CASSPPGLAGGGYNEQFF.

The chain is built from TRBV4-3 and TRBJ2-7, with 7 positions matching TRBD2. The CDR3 is 14 amino acids. Germline CDR1 LGHNA, CDR2 YSLEER. V dropped 5 bases and J dropped 0; count of bases not matched to a gene: 4. CDR3 in DNA: TGCGCCAGCAGCGCAGCGGGAAGCTCCTACGAGCAGTACTTC. Amino acid sequence: CASSAAGSSYEQYF.

The J gene is TRBJ2-7, the V gene TRBV28; 8 bases align to TRBD2. This CDR3 has 15 residues. Losses at the gene ends were 6 bases for V and 4 bases for J; bases not matched to a gene: 11. The germline V gene encodes CDR1 MDHEN and CDR2 SYDVKM. CDR3 amino acids: CASSLAGTSGYEQYF. The DNA of the CDR3 is TGTGCCAGCAGCCTTGCCGGGACTAGTGGGTACGAGCAGTACTTC.

The chain employs TRBV12-5 and TRBJ2-5; D gene unclear. Trimming pared 0 bases from V and 7 bases from J, leaving 21 bases between. Germline CDR1 and CDR2: LGHNT and FRNRAP. This CDR3 has 17 amino acids. CDR3: CASGLVEGGIQDATQYF. The CDR3 DNA sequence: TGTGCTAGTGGTTTGGTTGAAGGCGGAATACAAGATGCGACCCAGTACTTC.

V gene TRBV7-9 combines with J gene TRBJ1-1; D is possibly TRBD1 (5 bases). CDR1 SEHNR and CDR2 FQNEAQ come from the germline V gene (reference sequence). The germline V and J ends were trimmed by 0 bases and 4 bases, with 12 bases remaining between them. There are 15 residues in the CDR3. CDR3 residues: CASSLARQMATEAFF. CDR3 DNA sequence: TGTGCCAGCAGCTTAGCCCGACAGATGGCCACTGAAGCTTTCTTT.

The chain combines TRBV7-9 with TRBJ1-2; TRBD1 agrees at 8 bases. CDR1 and CDR2 (germline): SEHNR, FQNEAQ (reference sequence). The length of the CDR3 is 14 residues. Losses at the gene ends were 5 bases for V and 6 bases for J; bases not matched to a gene: 8. The CDR3 is CASSPGGEIDGYTF. CDR3 coding DNA: TGTGCCAGCAGCCCAGGGGGCGAGATTGATGGCTACACCTTC. Full variable domain (outside the CDR3, taken from reference TRBV7-9 and TRBJ1-2): DTGVSQNPRHKITKRGQNVTFRCDPISEHNRLYWYRQTLGQGPEFLTYFQNEAQLEKSRLLSDRFSAERPKGSFSTLEIQRTEQGDSAMYLCASSPGGEIDGYTFGSGTRLTVV.

The chain is built from TRBV6-5 and TRBJ2-3; possibly TRBD2 for D (6 bases). The CDR3 runs to 15 residues. Germline V gene sequence: CDR1 MNHEY, CDR2 SVGAGI. V was shortened by 2 bases and J by 1 base, with 10 bases between the two germline ends. The CDR3 here is CASSYESGGTDTQYF. The DNA for the CDR3 is TGTGCCAGCAGTTACGAATCGGGGGGCACAGATACGCAGTATTTT.

The V gene is TRBV25-1, the J gene TRBJ2-5; 14 bases map to TRBD2. CDR1 is MGHDK and CDR2 is SYGVNS in the germline V gene. Trimming at V came to 8 bases and at J to 5 bases, leaving 10 bases not matched to a gene. The length of the CDR3 is 16 residues. In nucleotides, the CDR3 is TGTGCCAGCGGCCTACCGGGACTAGCGGGGGCGGAGACCCAGTACTTC. Its protein product is CASGLPGLAGAETQYF.

CDR3 nucleotides: TGTGCCAGCAGTGTGGCCGCCAACGAGCAGTACTTC. Protein sequence: CASSVAANEQYF. The chain links TRBV2 to TRBJ2-7; no reliable D call. The CDR3 sequence is 12 residues long. V was trimmed by 4 bases and J by 5 bases, leaving 9 bases between them. Germline loops: CDR1 SNHLY, CDR2 FYNNEI.

The chain employs TRBV5-6 and TRBJ1-6, with D possibly being TRBD1 (6 bases). This CDR3 has 15 amino acids. V lost 2 bases and J lost 7, with 13 bases in between. Germline values: CDR1 SGHDT, CDR2 YYEEEE. CDR3 nucleotides: TGTGCCAGCAGCTTCGTCAGGGGCTCGAATTCACCCCTCCACTTT. Amino acid sequence: CASSFVRGSNSPLHF.